This T cell receptor (beta chain) came from a study of T cell repertoires in cytomegalovirus infection. About the research overall: Public TCR beta signatures provided an indication of both CMV infection and a matching HLA type.

V dropped 4 bases and J dropped 3 bases, with 9 bases sitting between them. Germline CDR1 and CDR2: SGHTA and FQGNSA. The CDR3 runs to 13 residues. In TCRdb, the reads were re-called with MiXCR into one record per CDR3 protein. Among more than 150,000 distinct CDR3 sequences listed, about 28% were seen once. The chain joins TRBV7-2 to TRBJ2-5; D unresolved. The source of this sequence is a human donor in good health (CMV status not recorded). Some clones in this sample may be carry-over from other donors' samples. The source material was PBMCs. This CDR3 is CASSSSLEETQYF. The CDR3 DNA reads as TGTGCCAGCAGCTCCTCGCTAGAAGAGACCCAGTACTTC.